The TCR beta chain under discussion was sequenced for a study of CD8 T cells in ankylosing spondylitis. Study findings and constraints: Matched ankylosing spondylitis synovial fluid reportedly contained a significantly enriched population of disease-linked clones. A TCR beta motif made of fewer than ten highly homologous variants seemed typical of ankylosing spondylitis blood.

Germline assignment: CDR1 SGHRS and CDR2 YFSETQ. Between the trimmed V and J ends, which lost 0 bases and 4 bases, there was a span of 10 bases. This CDR3 is built from 14 residues. Points on this clonotype: Its antigen is as yet unknown.

5'-RACE, quantitative and with molecular barcodes, yielded the TCR beta libraries. MiXCR was run by TCRdb on the 5' RACE reads, yielding one entry per CDR3 protein. The table has 150,000 to 200,000 distinct CDR3 sequences, approximately 12% seen once. The chain recombines TRBV5-1 with TRBJ1-2, with D perhaps TRBD1 (6 bases). This clonotype originated in a female donor with ankylosing spondylitis or in good health (not recorded which). The sample consisted of blood, either unsorted or a sorted T cell fraction (not recorded which). The DNA for the CDR3 is TGCGCCAGCAGCTTGGCGGACAGATCCTATGGCTACACCTTC. Translating gives CASSLADRSYGYTF.